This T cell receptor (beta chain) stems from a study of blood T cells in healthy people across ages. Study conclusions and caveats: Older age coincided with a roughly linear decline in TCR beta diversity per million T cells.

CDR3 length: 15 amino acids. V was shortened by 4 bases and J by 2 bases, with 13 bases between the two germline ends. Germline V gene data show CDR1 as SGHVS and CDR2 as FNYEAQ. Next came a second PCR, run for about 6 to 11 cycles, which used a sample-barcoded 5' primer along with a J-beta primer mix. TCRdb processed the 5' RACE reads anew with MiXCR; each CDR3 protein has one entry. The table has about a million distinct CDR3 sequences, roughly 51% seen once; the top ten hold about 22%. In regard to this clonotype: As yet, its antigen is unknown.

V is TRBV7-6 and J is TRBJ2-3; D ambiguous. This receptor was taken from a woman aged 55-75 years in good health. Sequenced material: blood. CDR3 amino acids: CASSSRLRNTDTQYF. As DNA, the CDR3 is TGTGCCAGCAGCTCCCGGTTGCGGAACACAGATACGCAGTATTTT.